The 26 T cell receptor beta chains reported below all come from one sample, sequenced in a study of blood T cell repertoires in COVID-19. The repertoire was sequenced with immunoSEQ multiplex PCR; TCRdb's copy has only in-frame clones and lacks some. In the table there are approximately 260,000 clones, about 88% of which are singletons. The source material was peripheral blood. These receptors came from a woman aged 40-49 years who had recovered from COVID-19.

The CDR3 DNA reads as TGCGCCAGCCGGGTTCAAACGGGACAGGGGAATGGGGAGCAGTACTTC. Amino acids: CASRVQTGQGNGEQYF. The V call is TRBV10-1, the J call TRBJ2-7; TRBD1 matches 10 bases. The CDR3 sequence is 16 residues long. CDR1 WNHNN and CDR2 SYGVQD come from the germline V gene (reference sequence). Germline trimming cut 8 bases from V and 7 bases from J; bases unmatched to any gene: 17.

The chain recombines TRBV15 with TRBJ1-6, with 11 positions matching TRBD1. Looked up from germline, CDR1 is LNHNV and CDR2 is YYDKDF (reference sequence). This CDR3 has 16 amino acids. Unmatched junction bases numbered 9, after V lost 0 bases and J lost 14 bases. The CDR3 protein is CATSRELSGTGGALHF. The CDR3 DNA is TGTGCCACCAGCAGAGAGTTGTCGGGGACAGGGGGGGCCCTCCACTTT.

The chain's CDR3 is CASSRGPPQSNQPQHF. In DNA, the CDR3 is TGTGCCAGCTCCAGGGGCCCTCCTCAGAGCAATCAGCCCCAGCATTTT. The chain joins TRBV18 to TRBJ1-5; possibly TRBD1 for D (6 bases). Deletions cut 6 bases from V and 1 base from J, with 16 bases between. The germline CDR1 and CDR2 sequences are KGHSH and LQKENI. This CDR3 contains 16 residues.

This clone was found once. The gene calls are TRBV5-1 and TRBJ2-1; 12 bases are a match to TRBD2. CDR3 length: 18 residues. The germline V gene has CDR1 SGHRS and CDR2 YFSETQ. J lost 7 bases, V lost 7 bases, and 18 bases had no gene match. This chain's CDR3 is CASSPGLAGPRVGNEQFF. The CDR3 region has the DNA TGCGCCAGCTCCCCCGGACTAGCGGGGCCCAGGGTTGGTAATGAGCAGTTCTTC.

The sample holds a few counts of this clone. The gene calls are TRBV28 and TRBJ1-5; D ambiguous. This CDR3 contains 15 residues. Germline CDR1 and CDR2: MDHEN and SYDVKM. V lost 4 bases, J lost 1 base, and 11 bases lay in between. CDR3: CASSWLGGSNQPQHF. The CDR3 nucleotides read TGTGCCAGCAGTTGGCTGGGAGGAAGCAATCAGCCCCAGCATTTT.

The chain couples TRBV9 to TRBJ1-6; TRBD1 is a possible D gene (6 bases). Trimming took 3 bases from V and 7 from J, leaving 17 bases between them. The CDR3 sequence is 16 residues long. Germline loops: CDR1 SGDLS, CDR2 YYNGEE. CDR3 bases: TGTGCCAGCAGCGCCCGGGGGGCTTCGGGCAATTCACCCCTCCACTTT. It is translated as CASSARGASGNSPLHF.

The chain recombines TRBV9 with TRBJ1-2; 9 positions agree with TRBD1. CDR3 size: 13 residues. CDR1 is SGDLS, CDR2 YYNGEE, per germline. Trimming took 4 bases from V and 8 from J; bases not matched to a gene: 6. CDR3 region: CASSITGGAGYTF. The CDR3 DNA sequence: TGTGCCAGCAGCATTACAGGGGGCGCAGGCTACACCTTC.

The V and J genes are TRBV5-1 and TRBJ2-3, with 10 bases lining up with TRBD1. The CDR3 is 16 amino acids. The germline V gene has CDR1 SGHRS and CDR2 YFSETQ. After removal of 4 bases from V and 4 bases from J, the junction contained 9 bases not matched to a gene. The CDR3 DNA follows: TGCGCCAGCAGCGCAGACAGGGGGCATCGGGCAGATACGCAGTATTTT. Translating gives CASSADRGHRADTQYF.

The table lists this clone with a count of one. The chain uses TRBV10-3 and TRBJ1-2; maybe TRBD1 (5 bases). Looked up from germline, CDR1 is ENHRY and CDR2 is SYGVKD. Deletions cut 4 bases from V and 0 bases from J, with 12 bases between. The CDR3 has 15 amino acids. The CDR3 bases are TGTGCCATCAGTGGGCAGGGATACGCTAACTATGGCTACACCTTC. As protein: CAISGQGYANYGYTF.

This chain joins TRBV6-5 and TRBJ2-7, with TRBD2 matching over 10 bases. This CDR3 region has 14 residues. V gave up 2 bases and J gave up 7 bases; unmatched junction bases: 5. CDR1 and CDR2 (germline): MNHEY, SVGAGI. The CDR3 loop reads CASSYGLAGVEQYF. The CDR3 DNA follows: TGTGCCAGCAGTTACGGGCTAGCGGGGGTTGAGCAGTACTTC.

This chain joins TRBV2 and TRBJ2-1, with D possibly matching TRBD1 (5 bases). V lost 10 bases and J 0 bases, leaving 19 bases between the germline ends. From germline, CDR1 is SNHLY and CDR2 FYNNEI. This CDR3 contains 16 residues. CDR3 sequence reads: CATEDNQGFSYNEQFF. CDR3 bases: TGTGCCACAGAGGATAACCAGGGTTTCTCCTACAATGAGCAGTTCTTC.

The rearrangement uses TRBV6-2 or TRBV6-3 and TRBJ2-7, with D possibly TRBD1 on 5 matching bases. CDR3 length: 13 residues. V was clipped by 5 bases and J by 5 bases, with 13 bases between them. Germline CDR1 MNHEY, CDR2 SVGEGT. The chain's CDR3 is CASSNTGTHEQYV. The CDR3 coding sequence is TGTGCCAGCAGTAATACAGGAACCCACGAGCAGTACGTC.

The sample holds a few counts of this clone. J is TRBJ1-5 and V is TRBV7-2; unclear D gene. The germline V and J ends were trimmed by 1 base and 4 bases, with 11 bases remaining between them. The CDR3 is made up of 15 amino acids. Germline V lookup: CDR1 SGHTA, CDR2 FQGNSA. The DNA of the CDR3 is TGTGCCAGCAGCTTAGGAGGGCGGACGAATCAGCCCCAGCATTTT. Residues: CASSLGGRTNQPQHF.

The rearrangement joins TRBV5-4 to TRBJ1-2; TRBD1 agrees at 11 bases. V gave up 4 bases and J gave up 3 bases; unmatched junction bases: 5. Per the germline V gene, CDR1 is SGHNT and CDR2 is YYREEE (reference sequence). The CDR3 totals 15 residues. CDR3 amino acids: CASSRPGQGDYGYTF. CDR3 DNA: TGTGCCAGCAGCCGGCCGGGACAGGGGGACTATGGCTACACCTTC.

In DNA, the CDR3 is TGTGCCAGCAGCTTTTGGAGCGGGGAGCTGTTTTTT. Translation: CASSFWSGELFF. The chain uses TRBV5-4 and TRBJ2-2; D remains ambiguous. The CDR3 totals 12 residues. The germline CDR1 and CDR2 sequences are SGHNT and YYREEE (reference sequence). Trimming shortened V by 2 bases and J by 7 bases, and 6 bases separated the two germline ends.

The V and J genes are TRBV11-2 and TRBJ2-3; D possibly corresponds to TRBD2 (5 bases). Germline V lookup: CDR1 SGHAT, CDR2 FQNNGV. The V end was cut by 6 bases, the J end by 5 bases, with 18 bases between. The CDR3 consists of 15 residues. The CDR3 bases are TGTGCCAGCAGTTTGGAGGATGTATTTAGAGATACGCAGTATTTT. Translation: CASSLEDVFRDTQYF.

This chain joins TRBV19 and TRBJ2-1; D ambiguous. Germline CDR1 and CDR2: LNHDA and SQIVND (reference sequence). V was clipped by 7 bases and J by 2 bases, with 18 bases between them. CDR3 length equals 16 residues. Written as DNA, the CDR3 is TGTGCCAGTACCCCGTCATTGTCCAGTCCCTACAATGAGCAGTTCTTC. Protein: CASTPSLSSPYNEQFF.

The V and J genes are TRBV28 and TRBJ2-5, with TRBD1 identical over 12 bases. Germline lookup yields CDR1 MDHEN and CDR2 SYDVKM. Trimming removed 6 bases from V and 5 bases from J; junction bases left unmatched: 7. CDR3 length equals 15 residues. The CDR3 DNA sequence: TGTGCCAGCAGATCGGGACAGGGGGCTTGGGAGACCCAGTACTTC. Protein: CASRSGQGAWETQYF.

The chain is built from TRBV9 and TRBJ2-5; TRBD1 agrees at 11 bases. The V gene end was trimmed by 3 bases and the J gene end by 4 bases; junction bases not matched to a gene: 5. This CDR3 comprises 15 residues. The germline gives CDR1 SGDLS, CDR2 YYNGEE. The CDR3 nucleotides are TGTGCCAGCAGCGCGGACAGGGGGCTAGGAGAGACCCAGTACTTC. Translating it yields CASSADRGLGETQYF.

The chain's CDR3 is CASRHEQGLGEQYF. DNA of the CDR3: TGTGCCAGCAGGCATGAACAGGGTTTGGGCGAGCAGTACTTC. The J gene is TRBJ2-7, the V gene TRBV28; D might be TRBD1 (6 bases). Trimming stripped 6 bases from V and 6 bases from J, with 18 bases between. The germline V gene encodes CDR1 MDHEN and CDR2 SYDVKM. The CDR3 has 14 amino acids.

This sequence joins TRBV9 and TRBJ2-7; 8 nucleotides align to TRBD2. V shed 0 bases, J shed 0 bases, and the junction held 2 bases outside the gene matches. Germline V gene sequence: CDR1 SGDLS, CDR2 YYNGEE. The CDR3 contains 15 residues. The CDR3 sequence: CASSVGSGGSYEQYF. Here the CDR3 DNA reads TGTGCCAGCAGCGTAGGGAGCGGGGGCTCCTACGAGCAGTACTTC.

This sequence joins TRBV28 and TRBJ1-3, with 7 positions matching TRBD1. The CDR3 has 15 residues. Trimming removed 3 bases from V and 0 bases from J; junction bases left unmatched: 2. CDR1 MDHEN and CDR2 SYDVKM come from the germline V gene. CDR3 sequence (DNA): TGTGCCAGCAGTTTGGGGACAGCCTCTGGAAACACCATATATTTT. Translated, it gives CASSLGTASGNTIYF.

The chain has TRBV4-1 and TRBJ2-7, with TRBD1 as a possible D gene (6 bases). This CDR3 is built from 16 residues. Germline lookup yields CDR1 MGHRA and CDR2 YSYEKL. V was trimmed by 1 base and J by 0 bases, leaving 13 bases between them. CDR3 nucleotide sequence: TGCGCCAGCAGCCAAGGAACGGGACATCCCTCCTACGAGCAGTACTTC. Translation gives CASSQGTGHPSYEQYF.

The count of this clone is one. V gene TRBV10-3 combines with J gene TRBJ1-2; 7 nucleotides agree with TRBD1. V gave up 6 bases and J gave up 13 bases; unmatched junction bases: 17. The length of the CDR3 is 14 residues. Germline loops: CDR1 ENHRY, CDR2 SYGVKD. CDR3 bases: TGTGCCATCAGGAAAGACAGGGAAGGCCTTGATGGCACCTTC. It yields the protein CAIRKDREGLDGTF.

This chain joins TRBV6-5 and TRBJ1-1; D gene ambiguous. Germline V gene sequence: CDR1 MNHEY, CDR2 SVGAGI. There are 14 residues in the CDR3. The V end lost 2 bases, the J end lost 1 base, and 8 bases lay between the germline ends. CDR3 bases: TGTGCCAGCAGTTACGACGGGTGGAACACTGAAGCTTTCTTT. Its protein product is CASSYDGWNTEAFF.

The rearrangement uses TRBV11-3 and TRBJ2-2; 7 nucleotides align to TRBD1. With V trimmed by 3 bases and J by 3 bases, 4 bases remained unmatched. Germline loops: CDR1 SGHNT, CDR2 YENEEA. This CDR3 spans 15 amino acids. CDR3 sequence reads: CASSLRGGDTGELFF. For the CDR3, the DNA is TGTGCCAGCAGCTTGAGAGGGGGCGACACCGGGGAGCTGTTTTTT.